This record concerns one T cell receptor beta chain sequence. Antigen unknown. The assay was immunoSEQ multiplex PCR, and TCRdb's table has in-frame clones only and misses some. Among tens of thousands of clones listed, approximately 90% were seen once. This sample was included in a study of T cell responses to AZD1222 COVID-19 vaccine. Points from the study as a whole: Baseline antibody screening turned up just six seropositive AZD1222 recipients. Spike was spanned by vaccine-associated CD4 TCRs, which were dominant at 160-218 and 743-854. Donors were chiefly white British, with a greater number of females, and clonal diversity was perhaps underestimated. Only after the peak T cell response were repertoires sampled.

V shed 7 bases and J 7 bases; nucleotides not matched to a gene: 11. CDR3 length equals 15 residues. Germline V gives CDR1 MNHNY, CDR2 SVGAGI (reference sequence). This receptor was identified in an adult in good health. V is TRBV6-6 and J is TRBJ2-2; 8 positions agree with TRBD2. The source was peripheral blood, collected on day 0 of AZD1222 vaccination. The CDR3 loop reads CASTGRGGRGGELFF. Here the CDR3 DNA reads TGTGCCAGCACAGGCCGGGGGGGCCGAGGCGGGGAGCTGTTTTTT.